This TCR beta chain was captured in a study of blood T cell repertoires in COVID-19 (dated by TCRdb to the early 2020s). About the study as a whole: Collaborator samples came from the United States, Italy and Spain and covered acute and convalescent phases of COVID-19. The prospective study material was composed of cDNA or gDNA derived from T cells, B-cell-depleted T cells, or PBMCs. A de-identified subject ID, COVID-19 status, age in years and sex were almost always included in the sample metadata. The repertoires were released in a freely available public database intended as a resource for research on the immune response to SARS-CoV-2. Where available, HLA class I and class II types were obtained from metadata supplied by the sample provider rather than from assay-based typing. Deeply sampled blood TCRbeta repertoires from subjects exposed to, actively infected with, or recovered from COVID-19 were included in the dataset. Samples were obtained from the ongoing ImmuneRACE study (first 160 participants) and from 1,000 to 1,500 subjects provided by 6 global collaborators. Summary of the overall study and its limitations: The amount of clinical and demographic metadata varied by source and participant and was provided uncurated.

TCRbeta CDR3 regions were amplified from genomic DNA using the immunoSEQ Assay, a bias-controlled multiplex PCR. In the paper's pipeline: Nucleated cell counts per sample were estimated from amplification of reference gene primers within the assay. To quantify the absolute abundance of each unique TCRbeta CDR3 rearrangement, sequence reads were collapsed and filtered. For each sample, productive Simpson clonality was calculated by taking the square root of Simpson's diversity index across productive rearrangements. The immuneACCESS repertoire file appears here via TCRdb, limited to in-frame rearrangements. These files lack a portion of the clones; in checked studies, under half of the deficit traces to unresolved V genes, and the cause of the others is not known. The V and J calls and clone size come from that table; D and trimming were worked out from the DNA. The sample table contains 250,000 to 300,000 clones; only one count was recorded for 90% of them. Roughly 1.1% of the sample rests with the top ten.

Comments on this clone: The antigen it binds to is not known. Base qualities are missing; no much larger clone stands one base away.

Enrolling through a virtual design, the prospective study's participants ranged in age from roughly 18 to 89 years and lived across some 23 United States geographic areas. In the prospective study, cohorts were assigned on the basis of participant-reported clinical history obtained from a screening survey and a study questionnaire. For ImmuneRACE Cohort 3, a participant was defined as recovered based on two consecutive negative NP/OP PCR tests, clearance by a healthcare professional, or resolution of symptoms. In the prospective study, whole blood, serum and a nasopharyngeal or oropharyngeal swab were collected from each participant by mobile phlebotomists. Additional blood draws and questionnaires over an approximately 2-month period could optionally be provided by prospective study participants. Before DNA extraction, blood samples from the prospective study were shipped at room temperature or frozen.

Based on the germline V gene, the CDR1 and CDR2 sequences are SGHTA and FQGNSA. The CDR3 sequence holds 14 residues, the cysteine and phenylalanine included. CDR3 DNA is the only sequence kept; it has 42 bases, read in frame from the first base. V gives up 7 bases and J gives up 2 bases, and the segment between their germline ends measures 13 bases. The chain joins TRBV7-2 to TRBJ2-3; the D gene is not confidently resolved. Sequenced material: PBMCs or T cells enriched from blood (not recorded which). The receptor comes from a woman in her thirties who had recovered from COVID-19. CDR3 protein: CASTGDGTTDTQYF. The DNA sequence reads TGTGCCAGCACCGGAGATGGCACCACAGATACGCAGTATTTT.